One sample yielded the 26 T cell receptor beta chains listed below, sequenced in a study of T cells in Graves' hyperthyroidism and ophthalmopathy. The investigators amplified TCR beta CDR3 regions from RNA transcripts. RT-PCR in the first round (using the HTBI primer set) targeted the TCR CDR3. TCRdb itself ran the multiplex PCR reads through MiXCR, one entry per CDR3 protein. The sample records some 400,000 distinct CDR3 sequences, approximately 15% being singletons. The sample consisted of blood. The source of these receptors is an older woman with Graves' hyperthyroidism.

This clonotype showed up many times. V and J are TRBV28 and TRBJ1-1, with D possibly matching TRBD1 (6 bases). Per germline, CDR1 MDHEN and CDR2 SYDVKM. The CDR3 runs 16 residues. Trimming cost V 4 bases and J 0 bases, with 15 bases left between them. CDR3 region: CASSSVTGGLNTEAFF. The DNA of the CDR3 is TGTGCCAGCAGTTCCGTGACAGGAGGCCTGAACACTGAAGCTTTCTTT.

Ten or more counts support this clonotype. The rearrangement links TRBV3-1 to TRBJ1-2; the match to TRBD1 covers 8 bases. Per germline, CDR1 LGHDT and CDR2 YNNKEL (reference sequence). Trimming took 4 bases from V and 0 from J; bases not matched to a gene: 4. The CDR3 is 15 amino acids. The CDR3 bases are TGTGCCAGCAGCCCTTCGGACAGGGCTAACTATGGCTACACCTTC. This sequence encodes CASSPSDRANYGYTF.

Note on this clonotype: One end of the junction fails to match germline, which may point to a read error. The rearrangement links TRBV11-2 to TRBJ2-1; D assignment may be TRBD1 or TRBD2 (6 bases each). This CDR3 region has 17 residues. The germline gives CDR1 SGHAT, CDR2 FQNNGV. The CDR3 loop reads CASSLDPGALSFNEQFF. In nucleotides, the CDR3 is TGTGCCAGCAGCTTAGATCCGGGGGCCTTGTCCTTCAATGAGCAGTTCTTC.

There are many counts of this clonotype. CDR3 region: CASSLSGPSMNTEAFF. The DNA of the CDR3 is TGCGCCAGCAGCCTGTCCGGGCCTTCTATGAACACTGAAGCTTTCTTT. The chain uses TRBV5-1 and TRBJ1-1, with D hard to call. The CDR3 consists of 16 residues. Germline-derived CDR1 and CDR2 are SGHRS and YFSETQ. Between the trimmed V and J ends, which lost 4 bases and 0 bases, there was a span of 16 bases.

This clonotype was recorded at least ten times. This chain uses TRBV5-1 with TRBJ2-3, with TRBD2 matching over 7 bases. Germline V gene sequence: CDR1 SGHRS, CDR2 YFSETQ. The length of the CDR3 is 16 residues. The V gene end was trimmed by 6 bases and the J gene end by 2 bases; junction bases not matched to a gene: 12. CDR3 in DNA: TGCGCCAGCAACGTTGCGGGAGAGCACCTCACAGATACGCAGTATTTT. Protein product: CASNVAGEHLTDTQYF.

The chain carries TRBV6-1 and TRBJ1-5; maybe TRBD1 (5 bases). This CDR3 spans 13 amino acids. Germline CDR1 reads MNHNS; CDR2 reads SASEGT. V dropped 4 bases and J dropped 7 bases, with 11 bases sitting between them. This CDR3 is CASSVQGSQPQHF. CDR3 nucleotide sequence: TGTGCCAGCAGTGTTCAGGGATCGCAGCCCCAGCATTTT.

V and J are TRBV5-5 and TRBJ2-6, with D uncertain. The CDR3 length is 16 residues. Trimming shortened V by 0 bases and J by 3 bases, and 10 bases separated the two germline ends. The germline gives CDR1 SGHKS, CDR2 YYEKEE (reference sequence). The CDR3 region is CASSLAASGGANVLTF. The CDR3, as DNA: TGTGCCAGCAGCTTGGCCGCGTCAGGTGGGGCCAACGTCCTGACTTTC.

This clonotype has a count of ten or more. The rearrangement links TRBV18 to TRBJ2-7; perhaps TRBD1 as D (5 bases). V lost 3 bases to trimming and J lost 5 bases, with 8 bases between them. The CDR3 sequence is 12 residues long. Looked up from germline, CDR1 is KGHSH and CDR2 is LQKENI. CDR3 nucleotide sequence: TGTGCCAGCTCACCGGAAGGGGACGAGCAGTACTTC. It is translated as CASSPEGDEQYF.

This clonotype was seen repeatedly, ten times or more. This chain joins TRBV27 and TRBJ2-7, with 7 bases matching TRBD2. The ends lost 4 bases at V and 1 base at J; junction bases unmatched: 1. Germline values: CDR1 MNHEY, CDR2 SMNVEV (reference sequence). The CDR3 totals 13 residues. The CDR3 here is CASSYGRSYEQYF. The CDR3 nucleotides are TGTGCCAGCAGTTACGGGAGGTCCTACGAGCAGTACTTC.

This clonotype was counted only a few times. A much more abundant neighbour one base away suggests this may be a read error. This sequence joins TRBV28 and TRBJ2-3; 7 bases agree with TRBD2. The CDR3 has 15 amino acids. Germline CDR1 and CDR2: MDHEN and SYDVKM. CDR3 coding DNA: TGTGCCAGCAGTTCCCCGGGCGGGAGCACAGATACGCGGTATTTT. Translated: CASSSPGGSTDTRYF. Filled out from reference TRBV28 and TRBJ2-3, the complete variable domain reads DVKVTQSSRYLVKRTGEKVFLECVQDMDHENMFWYRQDPGLGLRLIYFSYDVKMKEKGDIPEGYSVSREKKERFSLILESASTNQTSMYLCASSSPGGSTDTRYFGPGTRLTVL.

The chain uses TRBV18 and TRBJ1-3, with 7 bases identical to TRBD1. Germline values: CDR1 KGHSH, CDR2 LQKENI. The V segment lost 5 bases and the J segment 7 bases; nucleotides outside the gene matches: 2. This CDR3 is built from 12 residues. The CDR3 loop reads CASSIQGNTIYF. CDR3 in DNA: TGTGCCAGCTCAATACAGGGGAACACCATATATTTT.

The table lists this clonotype with many counts. J is TRBJ2-7 and V is TRBV20-1; 13 nucleotides line up with TRBD2. Looked up from germline, CDR1 is DFQATT and CDR2 is SNEGSKA (reference sequence). The CDR3 loop spans 14 amino acids. The trim removed 5 bases at V and 6 bases at J, leaving 7 bases unmatched. The CDR3 DNA is TGCAGTGCTCAAGGACTAGCGGGAGCAGGCGAGCAGTACTTC. Protein sequence: CSAQGLAGAGEQYF.

The sample holds many counts of this clonotype. The V and J genes are TRBV20-1 and TRBJ2-7; 8 nucleotides match TRBD1. Trimming cost V 3 bases and J 3 bases; bases outside gene matches: 10. Looked up from germline, CDR1 is DFQATT and CDR2 is SNEGSKA (reference sequence). The CDR3 runs 15 residues. Here the CDR3 reads CSARVPGQVVYEQYF. CDR3 nucleotide sequence: TGCAGTGCTAGGGTACCGGGACAGGTGGTCTACGAGCAGTACTTC.

This rearrangement joins TRBV7-9 to TRBJ2-7, with 8 bases that match TRBD2. Trimming cost V 5 bases and J 1 base; bases outside gene matches: 10. Germline assignment: CDR1 SEHNR and CDR2 FQNEAQ (reference sequence). CDR3 length equals 16 residues. The CDR3 protein is CASSPRGVAGSYEQYF. The CDR3 DNA is TGTGCCAGCAGCCCCCGGGGGGTAGCGGGGTCCTACGAGCAGTACTTC.

This clonotype has a count of ten or more. One end of the junction fails to match germline, which may point to a read error. The gene calls are TRBV20-1 and TRBJ2-1, with D unresolved. CDR3 size: 15 residues. Germline V gives CDR1 DFQATT, CDR2 SNEGSKA (reference sequence). CDR3 nucleotide sequence: TGCAGTGCTAGTGCAGGAGCCCTCTCCTACAATGAACAGTTCTTC. Protein: CSASAGALSYNEQFF.

In DNA, the CDR3 is TGTGCCAGCAGTTACTCGGGACTAGCGGTTACGCAGTATTTT. It yields the protein CASSYSGLAVTQYF. The rearrangement uses TRBV6-6 and TRBJ2-3; TRBD2 agrees at 11 bases. The ends lost 0 bases at V and 8 bases at J; junction bases unmatched: 1. The length of the CDR3 is 14 residues. Germline V gene sequence: CDR1 MNHNY, CDR2 SVGAGI (reference sequence).

The chain recombines TRBV4-1 with TRBJ1-1; D is uncertain. V was shortened by 7 bases and J by 2 bases, with 14 bases between the two germline ends. The CDR3 runs to 14 residues. Germline V gene lookup returns CDR1 MGHRA and CDR2 YSYEKL. For the CDR3, the DNA is TGCGCCAGCAAAACTCGGGTGTTCAACACTGAAGCTTTCTTT. This translates into CASKTRVFNTEAFF.

This chain joins TRBV30 and TRBJ2-3; D tentatively fits TRBD1 or TRBD2 (5 bases each). The CDR3 is made up of 14 amino acids. CDR1 is GTSNPN and CDR2 is SVGIG in the germline V gene (reference sequence). V lost 4 bases and J lost 3, with 14 bases in between. Here the CDR3 reads CAWKTGTGTDTQYF. In DNA form, the CDR3 reads TGTGCCTGGAAAACAGGCACGGGGACAGATACGCAGTATTTT. Using reference TRBV30 and TRBJ2-3 for the parts outside the CDR3, the full variable domain is SQTIHQWPATLVQPVGSPLSLECTVEGTSNPNLYWYRQAAGRGLQLLFYSVGIGQISSEVPQNLSASRPQDRQFILSSKKLLLSDSGFYLCAWKTGTGTDTQYFGPGTRLTVL.

This clonotype was counted at least ten times. The rearrangement uses TRBV12-3 or TRBV12-4 and TRBJ1-5; D gene uncertain. CDR3 length equals 16 residues. V dropped 3 bases and J dropped 4 bases, with 16 bases sitting between them. The CDR3: CASSFVATVSNQPQHF. CDR3 nucleotide sequence: TGTGCCAGCAGTTTTGTGGCTACGGTATCAAATCAGCCCCAGCATTTT.

This clonotype was observed many times. The rearrangement links TRBV18 to TRBJ1-1; tentatively, D is TRBD1 (6 bases). The V and J ends lost 5 bases and 10 bases respectively, with 26 bases between them. Germline V gene lookup returns CDR1 KGHSH and CDR2 LQKENI. This CDR3 contains 16 residues. CDR3 DNA sequence: TGTGCCAGCTCATCCTCGGAGGGGGATATCGGTTTAGGAGCTTTCTTT. Translating gives CASSSSEGDIGLGAFF.

This clonotype appeared a few times. Being one base from a much bigger clone, this may be a read error. The chain uses TRBV6-1 and TRBJ2-5; TRBD2 agrees at 10 bases. Germline V gene data show CDR1 as MNHNS and CDR2 as SASEGT. The CDR3 sequence is 13 residues long. After removal of 7 bases from V and 5 bases from J, the junction contained 4 bases not matched to a gene. The CDR3 here is CASTSGSVETQYF. The CDR3 DNA follows: TGTGCCAGCACTAGCGGGAGTGTGGAGACCCAGTACTTC.

This clonotype was counted ten times or more. DNA of the CDR3: TGTGCCAGCAGTTACCTCTCAAGCACTAGCGGATACTACGAGCAGTACTTC. Amino acid sequence: CASSYLSSTSGYYEQYF. The chain links TRBV6-5 to TRBJ2-7, with 8 bases that match TRBD2. With 2 bases clipped from V and 3 bases from J, the junction kept 12 bases outside the gene matches. The germline V gene encodes CDR1 MNHEY and CDR2 SVGAGI. The CDR3 length is 17 residues.

This clonotype occurred many times. This chain connects TRBV6-2 or TRBV6-3 to TRBJ1-1, with D possibly TRBD1 on 5 matching bases. Per germline, CDR1 MNHEY and CDR2 SVGEGT. Deletions cut 2 bases from V and 2 bases from J, with 12 bases between. This CDR3 contains 15 residues. CDR3 coding DNA: TGTGCCAGCAGTTACGGGGGGTTTCGAAACACTGAAGCTTTCTTT. It specifies CASSYGGFRNTEAFF.

This clonotype was counted ten times or more. The genes are TRBV11-2 and TRBJ2-3; the D gene could be TRBD1 or TRBD2 (6 bases each). The germline CDR1 and CDR2 sequences are SGHAT and FQNNGV. V gave up 5 bases and J gave up 5 bases, with 14 bases separating them. The length of the CDR3 is 14 residues. The CDR3 loop is CASSPLGGVDTQYF. The CDR3 bases are TGTGCCAGCAGCCCTCTGGGGGGCGTAGATACGCAGTATTTT.

This clonotype was counted ten times or more. V and J are TRBV2 and TRBJ2-1; 7 bases map to TRBD1. Germline V CDR1 and CDR2: SNHLY, FYNNEI. Unmatched junction bases numbered 6, after V lost 3 bases and J lost 7 bases. The CDR3 is 14 residues long. The CDR3 DNA reads TGTGCCAGCAGTGAGGCAACAGGGGTTAATGAGCAGTTCTTC. This encodes CASSEATGVNEQFF.

Remarks on this clonotype: Relative to the germline gene, one junction end is altered; a read error may explain this. This chain connects TRBV19 to TRBJ1-1; no clear D. The CDR3 has 11 residues. In germline, CDR1 is LNHDA, CDR2 SQIVND (reference sequence). In nucleotides, the CDR3 is TGTGCCAGTAGTATTGGACCCACGGCTCTCTTT. Translation gives CASSIGPTALF.